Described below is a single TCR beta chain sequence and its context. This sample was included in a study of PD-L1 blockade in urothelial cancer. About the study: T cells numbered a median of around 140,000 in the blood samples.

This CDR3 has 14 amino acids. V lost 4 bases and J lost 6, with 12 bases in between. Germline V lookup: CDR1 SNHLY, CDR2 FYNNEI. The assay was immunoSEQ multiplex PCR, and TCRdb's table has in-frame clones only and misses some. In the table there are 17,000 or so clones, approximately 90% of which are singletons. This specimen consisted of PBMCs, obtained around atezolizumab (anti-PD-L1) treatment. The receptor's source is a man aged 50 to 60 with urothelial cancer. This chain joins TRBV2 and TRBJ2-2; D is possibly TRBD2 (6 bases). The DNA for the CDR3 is TGTGCCAGCAGTGGACTAGTTTCTTCCGGGGAGCTGTTTTTT. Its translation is CASSGLVSSGELFF.